These T cell receptor beta chains were read from a single sample in a study of T-cell reconstitution after alpha-beta-depleted transplantation in children. TCRdb independently ran MiXCR on the PCR reads; one entry per CDR3 protein. This table holds hundreds of thousands of distinct CDR3 sequences, roughly a tenth found once. The specimen was PBMCs, collected before TCRalphabeta/CD19-depleted stem cell transplant. The receptor source for this set is a child less than two years old with acute myeloid leukemia, due to receive a stem cell transplant. Both conserved end residues are part of each CDR3. Part of the rows lack a size; the others show once, few, many or a class for expanded clones.

cdr3_aa | clone_size | v_call
CASSGRDTRGTEAFF | many | TRBV5-5
CAIKGGSGQGYSEQYF | many | TRBV10-3
CSDETGDNEQFF | many | TRBV29-1
CASSLDRGAGGYGYTF | - | TRBV3-1
CSATALLRDHTDTQYF | many | TRBV20-1
CASSQSPEDTQYF | many | TRBV23-1
CASRTLNQPQHF | many | TRBV2
CASSLALRLAGIETQYF | - | TRBV7-2
CASRWDWTGGTNEQYF | many | TRBV5-5
CSVEAREYGYTF | many | TRBV29-1
CASSSEGAAFGSPLHF | - | TRBV12-3/TRBV12-4
CASSLGWTGGYGYTF | few | TRBV12-3/TRBV12-4
CASSLGYQEKLFF | - | TRBV7-9
CATRMYNYNEQFF | many | TRBV6-1
CCARDFESAGAVGGYTF | - | TRBV20-1
CASSWSGGGPNEQFF | many | TRBV7-2
CASSEAQAAYEQYF | many | TRBV2
CSATLITSGSYEQYF | many | TRBV20-1
CASSPLIRSPNTEAFF | many | TRBV4-2
CASSKVGGLSYNEQFF | many | TRBV21-1
CSARVPRGHPYEQYF | many | TRBV20-1
CSASQGLSGNQPQHF | many | TRBV20-1
CASRPIRAGGRGVDEQFF | - | TRBV19
CSARKPGLAGNEQFF | many | TRBV20-1
CASSFQASNEKLFF | many | TRBV7-2
CASNRLTNTEAFF | many | TRBV12-3/TRBV12-4
CSARRHPLGLAGVWSDTQYF | many | TRBV20-1